The T cell receptor beta chain under discussion was sequenced for a study of OX40 agonist ivuxolimab in advanced cancers. Across the whole study: Dose-escalation patients were diagnosed with hepatocellular carcinoma, melanoma, renal cell cancer or head and neck cancer.

Study findings and constraints: Also showing low normalized T-cell clonal expansion were some of the nonresponders.

Some clones are missing from TCRdb's copy, which holds only in-frame ones; the method was immunoSEQ multiplex PCR. The data contain 35,000 to 50,000 clones, more than 70% of them seen just once; the ten biggest clones take up about a fifth. The V gene's germline CDR1 is SGHDT and CDR2 YYEEEE. Trimming removed 4 bases from V and 2 bases from J, with 15 bases in between. The CDR3 is made up of 15 amino acids. About this clone itself: Its antigen is as yet unknown.

The sequences come from CD4+ or CD8+ T cells sorted from blood, collected in a trial of the OX40 agonist ivuxolimab. The receptor comes from an adult with an advanced solid tumor such as melanoma, head and neck, liver or kidney cancer. The chain has TRBV5-6 and TRBJ2-5, with a tentative D call TRBD1 (5 bases). CDR3 protein: CASSPGGAPQETQYF. In DNA, the CDR3 is TGTGCCAGCAGCCCCGGTGGGGCGCCTCAAGAGACCCAGTACTTC.